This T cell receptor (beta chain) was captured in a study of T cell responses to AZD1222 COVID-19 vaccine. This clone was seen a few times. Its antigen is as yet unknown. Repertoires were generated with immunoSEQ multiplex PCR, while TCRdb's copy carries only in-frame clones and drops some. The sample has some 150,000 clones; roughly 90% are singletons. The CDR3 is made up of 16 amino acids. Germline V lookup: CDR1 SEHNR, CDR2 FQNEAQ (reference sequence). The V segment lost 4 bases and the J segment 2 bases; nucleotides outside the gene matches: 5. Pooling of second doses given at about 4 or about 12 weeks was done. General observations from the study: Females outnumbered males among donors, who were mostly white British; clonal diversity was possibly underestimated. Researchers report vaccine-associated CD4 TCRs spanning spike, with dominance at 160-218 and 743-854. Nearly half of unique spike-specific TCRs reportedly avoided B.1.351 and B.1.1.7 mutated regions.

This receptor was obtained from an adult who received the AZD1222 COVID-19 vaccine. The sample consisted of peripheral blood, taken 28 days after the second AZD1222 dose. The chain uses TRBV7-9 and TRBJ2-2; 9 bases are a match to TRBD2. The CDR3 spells CASSSPTSGNTGELFF. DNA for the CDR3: TGTGCCAGCAGCTCGCCGACTAGCGGCAACACCGGGGAGCTGTTTTTT. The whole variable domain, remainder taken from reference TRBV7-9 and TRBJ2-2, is DTGVSQNPRHKITKRGQNVTFRCDPISEHNRLYWYRQTLGQGPEFLTYFQNEAQLEKSRLLSDRFSAERPKGSFSTLEIQRTEQGDSAMYLCASSSPTSGNTGELFFGEGSRLTVL.